This TCR beta chain was identified during a study of cytomegalovirus exposure and HLA in healthy donors (dated 2017 in TCRdb). Background on the whole study: An earlier analysis of under 600 of the donors reported more than 250 Gb of sequence data and around 110 million unique TCR beta sequences from 150 million to 200 million T cells. Using immunosequencing, the study profiled T cell repertoires from 550 to 750 subjects and related those repertoires to cytomegalovirus serostatus. A later analysis re-examined previously published TCR beta repertoires from roughly 650 donors and added high-resolution HLA genotyping to investigate patterns of TCR occurrence. The study combined high-throughput TCR immunosequencing, statistical association of individual TCRs with disease status, and machine learning to predict cytomegalovirus infection status. Approximately 310 gigabases of sequencing data and approximately 80 million unique TCR sequences were included in an early release covering about 600 HLA-typed donors. Along with the approximately 650-subject first cohort, a separate validation cohort of approximately 110 different subjects was used. The number of donors typed differed by locus, with 629-630 for A, B, C, DRB1 and DQB1, around 560 for DQA1, some 570 for DPA1, and 450 to 480 for DPB1. Every repertoire in the discovery cohort had been generated on one and the same sequencing platform. HLA typing included class I and class II loci at four-digit resolution. Roughly five DR-DQ haplotypes were handled as single units for association and clustering, since linkage in the cohort was strong. Alongside the repertoire data, information on donor age, sex, ethnicity and CMV serostatus was compiled. A later genetic analysis used genome-wide SNP genotypes for about 55% of the 666 donors, treating that subset as a discovery cohort. The later analysis used no new phenotypic data to find candidate immune exposures, relying instead on TCR beta sequences and their occurrence across donors. The study aimed to test whether signatures of past pathogen exposure could be identified by cataloging public T cell receptors. Of the 398 genotyped donors, over 70% fell in the genetic ancestry cluster associated with self-reported Caucasian donors. Among several hundred genotyped donors of the cohort, an average of roughly 230,000 unique TCR beta nucleotide sequences was sequenced per donor, of which approximately 19% were non-productive. An earlier analysis of around 540 of the donors applied high-throughput TCR beta sequencing to assess whether each TCR beta V gene segment acted as functional or pseudogenic. On the study overall, not on this receptor specifically: Several of the top co-occurrence clusters appeared to be linked to parvovirus B19, influenza, CMV and Epstein-Barr virus, according to a later analysis. A later analysis found that TCR association rates varied across HLA loci, with DRB1 alleles showing the most associated TCRs and HLA-C alleles the fewest. A further reported finding was that TCR beta sequences accurately predicted the HLA-A and HLA-B alleles for most subjects in the first cohort. In an earlier analysis of more than 450 of the donors, most TCR beta V segments were observed in productive rearrangements about 87% or about 30% of the time, broadly matching IMGT annotations. A few of the identified cytomegalovirus-associated TCR beta chains were confirmed in vitro to be specific for cytomegalovirus antigens. While some public TCRs were present in many individuals, most TCR sequences turned up only very rarely across donors. In a later analysis, HLA-associated TCR beta chains showed more clonal expansion and lower generation probabilities than non-associated chains that were equally common. The only immune exposure information available for the cohort was CMV serostatus. Because HLA typing was unavailable for some donors at each locus, only the typed subset was used in association tests. The sequencing pipeline was judged likely to have produced a cluster of highly shared sequence variants as a technical artifact. In a later genetic analysis, a missense DCLRE1C variant was associated with V-gene and J-gene trimming of TCR beta chains, and the association was replicated in an independent cohort. A later analysis associated around 16,000 TCR beta sequences with specific HLA alleles at a false discovery rate of 0.05. Linkage disequilibrium might explain the correlated functional status among segregating V segments, but an unknown experimental factor could not be excluded. The classifier was reported to diagnose cytomegalovirus status with high specificity and sensitivity in both the original and validation cohorts. A later analysis found that most CMV-associated TCR beta chains appeared HLA-restricted, with HLA associations seemingly driven largely by CMV exposure. In the study, roughly 160 TCR beta chains were listed as associated with cytomegalovirus. The cohort was sequenced for TCR beta chains only, and without alpha or paired-chain data the features that could be detected were limited. The authors suggested that the approach could potentially be extended to other disease states and immunological phenotypes. The earlier analysis of about 600 of the donors excluded 15 to 20 rarely observed V segments, including chromosome 9 orphons, because counts were too low. According to a later genetic analysis, donors in an Asian-associated ancestry cluster had fewer N-insertions in productive TCRs than the approximately 630-donor mean. When HLA alleles, especially DR and DQ, strongly co-occurred, attributing TCR associations to individual alleles was difficult. Some IMGT-functional V segments, including TRBV6-2 and TRBV6-3, could not be told apart with the 87-base-pair reads, so those segments were excluded. Presence/absence analyses assumed roughly uniform sequencing depth across donors, an assumption that may not hold.

This clone was seen a few times. Its recognized antigen is unknown. Base qualities were left out, and no much larger clone turns up one base away. The cohort comprised 710 or so healthy bone marrow donors. At the time of sampling, all cohort members were nominally healthy, though unrecorded immune exposures were likely present. The donor was CMV seropositive and was included in the group of almost 300 seropositive cohort members. Each donor provided a peripheral blood sample, and peripheral blood mononuclear cells were used for TCR beta sequencing. The Qiagen DNeasy Blood Extraction Kit was used to extract genomic DNA from the blood cell samples. The library was built by means of the immunoSEQ multiplex PCR assay. For the multiplex PCR, a mixture combining 60 forward primers for TCR Vbeta segments and 13 reverse primers for TCR Jbeta segments was used. A multiplex PCR assay on genomic DNA amplified the CDR3 region of rearranged TCR beta genes. On the Illumina HiSeq System, the amplified TCR beta libraries were sequenced as 87-base-pair reads. In the original analysis: A later analysis tallied roughly 76 million unique TCR beta chains across the 700 or so repertoires, and around 9.9 million of those chains were shared by two or more donors. To remove PCR and sequencing errors, raw reads were error-corrected and collapsed into unique sequences using a nearest-neighbor algorithm that merged closely related sequences. CDR3 sequences were aligned to IMGT reference sequences to assign V, D and J gene segments. For a sequence to be retained, a match of at least six nucleotides to both a V gene segment and a J gene segment was required. A rearrangement counted as productive if the CDR3 had no stop codons and remained in frame with V and J, and every other rearrangement counted as non-productive. Following IMGT convention, CDR3 was defined as the stretch from the second conserved V-encoded cysteine up to the conserved J-encoded phenylalanine. The earlier analysis of about 610 of the donors excluded any sequence lacking an unambiguous match to a single V gene segment. An earlier analysis of a few hundred of the donors classified V segments as functional when productive rearrangements were above 56.7% and as segregating when the standard deviation between donors was above 5%. A statistical classification framework was built to diagnose cytomegalovirus status from the catalog of TCR beta chain sequences. V and J gene assignment, in a later analysis, came from comparing TCR nucleotide sequences with IMGT/GENE-DB human TR gene sequences. A later analysis assigned CDR3 sequences and most-parsimonious VDJ recombination scenarios with the TCRdist pipeline. In a later analysis, each TCR beta chain was defined by its CDR3 amino acid sequence together with its V-gene family, and reads without a unique V-gene family were excluded. In a later analysis, 550 to 650 highly shared, low-generation-probability nucleotide sequences were removed to address suspected cross-contamination and a sequencing artifact. A later analysis calculated a clonal expansion index for each public chain from normalized within-repertoire ranks of inferred template counts. In a later analysis, generation probabilities were computed with a VDJ recombination model fitted to out-of-frame rearrangements, and the resulting probabilities were checked against IGoR. A later analysis scored TCR-TCR, TCR-HLA and TCR-CMV co-occurrence with hypergeometric tests, applying a repertoire-size bias correction to TCR pairs. To estimate false discovery rates, a later analysis permuted the HLA or CMV assignments 20 times. In a later analysis, co-occurring TCRs were grouped using DBSCAN, with TCRdist sequence similarity added in when clustering inside HLA-allele-positive subsets. For co-occurrence clustering, repertoires with fewer than 30,000 or more than 120,000 public chains were excluded, along with a handful of repertoires with anomalous nucleotide sharing. Held by TCRdb, this immuneACCESS table contains in-frame sequences only and omits some clones. Under half of the omission traces to an unresolved V gene where checked; the cause of the rest is unknown. The DNA gave D and trimming, while V, J and clone size come from that table. Present in this sample are some 150,000 clones, about 80% of which were seen just once. Of the sample, around 6.1% falls within the top ten clones.

The CDR3 holds 15 amino acids from the cysteine to the phenylalanine. The only DNA kept is the CDR3, 45 bases in frame from the first base. The germline V gene (reference sequence) supplies CDR1 SEHNR and CDR2 FQNEAQ. V lost 2 bases and J lost 4 bases, and the count of bases not matched to a germline gene is 7. Specimen: PBMCs. Recombination linked TRBV7-9 to TRBJ2-7; TRBD2 matches 8 bases in the middle. The receptor was isolated from a man aged 25 to 40 in good health and CMV-seropositive. The DNA is as follows: TGTGCCAGCAGCTTACCCCGGGGGGGCCGGTACGAGCAGTACTTC. Its translation reads: CASSLPRGGRYEQYF.